This is a list of T cell receptor beta chains from one sample in a study of graft-versus-host responses after intestinal transplantation. Libraries were prepared by immunoSEQ multiplex PCR; TCRdb keeps only in-frame clonotypes and omits some of them. In the table there are under 100,000 clones, approximately 78% of which are singletons. These receptors have no identified antigens. Sequences were derived from unstimulated CD4+ T cells sorted from spleen or lymph node cells, sampled before intestinal transplant. The receptor set was obtained from a human donor who received an intestinal transplant. Each CDR3 is given with its conserved first and last residue. D genes are given only for firm matches. Rows give clone size only sometimes, using once, few, many, or a class for an expanded clone.

size | D | J | V | CDR3 | DNA
- | - | TRBJ2-1 | TRBV6-1 | CASTPRSGPYNEQFF | TGTGCCAGCACCCCCCGTAGCGGCCCCTACAATGAGCAGTTCTTC
- | - | TRBJ2-1 | TRBV7-3 | CASSLTGTLVGEQFF | TGTGCCAGCAGCTTAACCGGGACACTAGTCGGCGAGCAGTTCTTC
- | TRBD1 | TRBJ2-5 | TRBV10-2 | CASSESDRGTQYF | TGCGCCAGCAGTGAGTCGGACAGGGGGACCCAGTACTTC
few | - | TRBJ1-2 | TRBV9 | CASSVAVNYGYTF | TGTGCCAGCAGCGTAGCAGTTAACTATGGCTACACCTTC
- | - | TRBJ2-3 | TRBV29-1 | CSVKADSSTDTQYF | TGCAGCGTCAAAGCGGATTCTAGCACAGATACGCAGTATTTT
- | - | TRBJ2-7 | TRBV19 | CASSLQGTYEQYF | TGTGCCAGTAGTTTGCAGGGGACCTACGAGCAGTACTTC
- | - | TRBJ1-1 | TRBV6-6 | CASSYVGSASQAFF | TGTGCCAGCAGTTACGTCGGCAGCGCGAGTCAAGCTTTCTTT
- | - | TRBJ1-1 | TRBV9 | CASSVTSMNTEAFF | TGTGCCAGCAGCGTCACATCCATGAACACTGAAGCTTTCTTT
- | - | TRBJ1-5 | TRBV10-3 | CATGGHVSNQPQHF | TGTGCCACTGGGGGACATGTGAGCAATCAGCCCCAGCATTTT
- | TRBD1 | TRBJ2-2 | TRBV5-6 | CASSLEGMGQGAGELFF | TGTGCCAGCAGCTTGGAAGGGATGGGACAGGGGGCCGGGGAGCTGTTTTTT
- | - | TRBJ1-4 | TRBV18 | CASSPGTPSAGEKLFF | TGTGCCAGCTCACCCGGGACTCCCTCGGCAGGTGAAAAACTGTTTTTT
- | TRBD1 | TRBJ2-7 | TRBV29-1 | CSAGTGGRAYEQYF | TGCAGCGCCGGGACAGGGGGAAGGGCCTACGAGCAGTACTTC
- | - | TRBJ1-2 | TRBV14 | CASSPWGLGRDYGYTF | TGTGCCAGCAGCCCGTGGGGGCTTGGTCGCGACTATGGCTACACCTTC
- | - | TRBJ2-6 | TRBV2 | CASSDRVGANVLTF | TGTGCCAGCAGTGACAGGGTTGGGGCCAACGTCCTGACTTTC
- | - | TRBJ1-3 | TRBV7-2 | CASSSGFTGNTIYF | TGTGCCAGCAGCTCAGGGTTTACTGGAAACACCATATATTTT
- | TRBD2 | TRBJ2-3 | TRBV4-2 | CASSQGFRGELSTDTQYF | TGTGCCAGCAGCCAAGGGTTTCGGGGGGAGCTAAGCACAGATACGCAGTATTTT
- | - | TRBJ1-1 | TRBV28 | CASSLLGGTAFF | TGTGCCAGCAGTTTATTAGGCGGGACGGCTTTCTTT
- | - | TRBJ2-1 | TRBV30 | CAWSVAVGEQFF | TGTGCCTGGAGTGTAGCGGTTGGCGAGCAGTTCTTC
- | TRBD2 | TRBJ2-1 | TRBV9 | CASSVSGSYNEQFF | TGTGCCAGCAGCGTCAGCGGGAGTTACAATGAGCAGTTCTTC
- | - | TRBJ2-3 | TRBV29-1 | CSVETSDRGTQRKDTQYF | TGCAGCGTTGAGACTTCGGACAGAGGGACCCAACGGAAGGATACGCAGTATTTT
- | - | TRBJ1-5 | TRBV5-5 | CASSTARNQPQHF | TGTGCCAGCAGCACCGCGCGGAATCAGCCCCAGCATTTT
- | TRBD1 | TRBJ2-3 | TRBV5-4 | CASSLGGQGTDTQYF | TGTGCCAGCAGCTTGGGGGGACAGGGAACAGATACGCAGTATTTT
few | TRBD2 | TRBJ2-2 | TRBV14 | CASSQSSPGLAGYASAGELFF | TGTGCCAGCAGCCAGAGTTCGCCGGGACTAGCGGGATATGCGAGTGCCGGGGAGCTGTTTTTT
- | - | TRBJ2-1 | TRBV7-2 | CASSLVAREQFF | TGTGCCAGCAGCTTAGTGGCGAGGGAGCAGTTCTTC
once | - | TRBJ2-5 | TRBV5-1 | CASSLGQVRETQYF | TGCGCCAGCAGCTTGGGACAGGTCAGGGAGACCCAGTACTTC
- | - | TRBJ2-1 | TRBV2 | CASAGQKFYNEQFF | TGTGCCAGCGCAGGACAGAAATTTTACAATGAGCAGTTCTTC
few | - | TRBJ2-3 | TRBV5-1 | CASSLESRSGDTQYF | TGCGCCAGCAGCTTGGAGTCCCGATCGGGTGATACGCAGTATTTT
- | TRBD2 | TRBJ2-7 | TRBV7-9 | CASSFGSASGSSYEQYF | TGTGCCAGCAGCTTTGGTTCGGCTAGCGGGAGCAGCTACGAGCAGTACTTC
- | TRBD2 | TRBJ2-5 | TRBV4-2 | CASSQGQRERETQYF | TGTGCCAGCAGCCAAGGGCAGCGGGAGCGGGAGACCCAGTACTTC
- | - | TRBJ2-7 | TRBV2 | CAPMFEQYF | TGTGCCCCCATGTTCGAGCAGTACTTC
- | TRBD1 | TRBJ2-7 | TRBV4-1 | CASSLRTGQAEQYF | TGCGCCAGCAGCCTCCGGACAGGCCAAGCCGAGCAGTACTTC
once | - | TRBJ2-3 | TRBV4-1 | CASSFSLDRSDTQYF | -
- | - | TRBJ1-5 | TRBV27 | CASSSRTGMGNQPQHF | TGTGCCAGCAGTTCACGTACAGGTATGGGCAATCAGCCCCAGCATTTT
- | TRBD1 | TRBJ1-4 | TRBV18 | CASSLDRGSEKLFF | TGTGCCAGCTCACTGGACAGGGGCTCGGAAAAACTGTTTTTT
- | TRBD2 | TRBJ2-1 | TRBV10-1 | CAFFTGTSGREEQFF | TGCGCCTTCTTCACCGGGACTAGCGGGAGAGAGGAGCAGTTCTTC
- | TRBD2 | TRBJ2-3 | TRBV5-6 | CASTIAGRYTDTQYF | TGTGCCAGCACCATAGCGGGAAGATACACAGATACGCAGTATTTT
- | TRBD2 | TRBJ2-5 | TRBV5-1 | CASSLGGLAGGLQETQYF | TGCGCCAGCAGCTTGGGAGGACTAGCGGGAGGGCTCCAAGAGACCCAGTACTTC
few | - | TRBJ2-7 | TRBV4-1 | CASSPGTNYEQYF | TGCGCCAGCAGCCCCGGGACAAACTACGAGCAGTACTTC
- | - | TRBJ1-2 | TRBV7-8 | CASSPQGNYGYTF | TGTGCCAGCAGCCCTCAGGGGAACTATGGCTACACCTTC
- | - | TRBJ2-7 | TRBV28 | CASSSRGYEQYF | TGTGCCAGCAGTTCCAGGGGCTACGAGCAGTACTTC
- | TRBD2 | TRBJ2-1 | TRBV15 | CATSRDGGRPSYNEQFF | TGTGCCACCAGCAGAGATGGCGGGAGGCCCTCCTACAATGAGCAGTTCTTC
- | TRBD2 | TRBJ2-2 | TRBV18 | CASSARGYTGELFF | TGTGCCAGCTCTGCGCGGGGGTACACCGGGGAGCTGTTTTTT
- | TRBD1 | TRBJ1-6 | TRBV18 | CASSPSGTGNSPLHF | TGTGCCAGCTCACCATCCGGGACAGGCAATTCACCCCTCCACTTT
once | - | TRBJ1-6 | TRBV28 | CASSSGNSPLHF | TGTGCCAGCAGCTCAGGGAATTCACCCCTCCACTTT
- | TRBD2 | TRBJ2-1 | TRBV5-6 | CASSLGLAGIYNEQFF | TGTGCCAGCAGCTTGGGGCTAGCGGGGATATACAATGAGCAGTTCTTC
- | TRBD1 | TRBJ1-2 | TRBV18 | CASSRGQPYGYTF | TGTGCCAGCTCACGGGGACAGCCCTATGGCTACACCTTC
- | - | TRBJ2-7 | TRBV7-3 | CASSAGSSYEQYF | TGTGCCAGCAGCGCGGGAAGCTCCTACGAGCAGTACTTC
- | TRBD1 | TRBJ1-5 | TRBV19 | CASIGTGSNQPQHF | TGTGCCAGTATCGGGACAGGGAGCAATCAGCCCCAGCATTTT
- | - | TRBJ2-1 | TRBV4-1 | CASSQAGALANEQFF | TGCGCCAGCAGCCAAGCGGGAGCCCTGGCCAATGAGCAGTTCTTC
- | - | TRBJ2-1 | TRBV5-1 | CASRATRLVRGNEQFF | TGCGCCAGCAGAGCCACTAGACTAGTTCGAGGGAATGAGCAGTTCTTC
- | TRBD2 | TRBJ2-1 | TRBV10-1 | CASSRGGGGYYNEQFF | TGCGCCAGCAGTCGGGGGGGCGGGGGTTACTACAATGAGCAGTTCTTC
- | TRBD1 | TRBJ2-3 | TRBV18 | CASSPGTGGDTQYF | TGTGCCAGCTCACCAGGGACAGGCGGAGATACGCAGTATTTT
- | TRBD1 | TRBJ1-5 | TRBV5-1 | CASSPTTGLRQPQHF | TGCGCCAGCAGCCCGACGACAGGGCTTAGGCAGCCCCAGCATTTT
once | TRBD1 | TRBJ1-1 | TRBV28 | CASSLTGANTEAFF | TGTGCCAGCAGTCTAACAGGGGCCAACACTGAAGCTTTCTTT
once | TRBD1 | TRBJ2-2 | TRBV5-1 | CASSKYGGQGSGELFF | TGCGCCAGCAGCAAATACGGGGGACAGGGTTCCGGGGAGCTGTTTTTT